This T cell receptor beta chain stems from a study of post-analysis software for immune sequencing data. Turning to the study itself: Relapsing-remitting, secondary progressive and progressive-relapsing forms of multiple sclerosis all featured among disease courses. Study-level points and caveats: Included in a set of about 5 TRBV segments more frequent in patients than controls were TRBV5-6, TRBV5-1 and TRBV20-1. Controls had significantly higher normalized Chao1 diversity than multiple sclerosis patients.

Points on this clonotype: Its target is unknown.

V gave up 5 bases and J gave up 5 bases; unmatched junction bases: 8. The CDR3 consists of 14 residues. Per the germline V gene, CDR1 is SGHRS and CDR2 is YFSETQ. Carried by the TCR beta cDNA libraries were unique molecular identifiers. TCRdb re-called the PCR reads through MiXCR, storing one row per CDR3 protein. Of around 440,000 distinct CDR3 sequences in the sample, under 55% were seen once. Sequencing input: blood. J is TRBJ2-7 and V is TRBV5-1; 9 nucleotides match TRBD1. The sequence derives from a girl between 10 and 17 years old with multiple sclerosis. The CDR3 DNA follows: TGCGCCAGCAGTCGGGACAGGGCAAGGGACGAGCAGTACTTC. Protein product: CASSRDRARDEQYF. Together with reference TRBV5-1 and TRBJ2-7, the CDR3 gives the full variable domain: KAGVTQTPRYLIKTRGQQVTLSCSPISGHRSVSWYQQTPGQGLQFLFEYFSETQRNKGNFPGRFSGRQFSNSRSEMNVSTLELGDSALYLCASSRDRARDEQYFGPGTRLTVT.